A selection of T cell receptor beta chains follows, all from one sample in a study of molecular identifiers for immune sequencing clone quantification. Using its own MiXCR run on the PCR reads, TCRdb lists one record per CDR3 protein. The sample contains around 480,000 distinct CDR3 sequences, about a fifth of which appear only once. Sequenced: naive CD8+ T cells from blood, with Jurkat cell RNA spiked in. The source of these receptors is a human donor in good health. Some libraries in this study had Jurkat cell RNA spiked in. Both conserved end residues are part of each CDR3. D genes are given only for firm matches. Clone size, where shown, is once, few, many, or a class for clones that have expanded.

v_gene	d_gene	abundance	j_gene	CDR3aa	CDR3nt
TRBV24-1	NA	few	TRBJ2-2	CATEDIITPGELFF	TGTGCCACCGAGGACATTATAACACCGGGGGAGCTGTTTTTT
TRBV4-3	NA	NA	TRBJ2-7	CASSQERDTRYEQYF	TGCGCCAGCAGCCAAGAGAGGGACACCCGCTACGAGCAGTACTTC
TRBV2	TRBD1	NA	TRBJ2-7	CASSEGGTASYEQYF	TGTGCCAGCAGTGAAGGGGGGACAGCCTCCTACGAGCAGTACTTC
TRBV6-1	NA	few	TRBJ2-2	CASSQFSLGNTGELFF	TGTGCCAGCAGTCAATTCAGTCTGGGGAACACCGGGGAGCTGTTTTTT
TRBV19	NA	NA	TRBJ2-5	CASSIWNGKFQETQYF	TGTGCCAGTAGTATATGGAACGGAAAATTCCAAGAGACCCAGTACTTC
TRBV2	TRBD2	few	TRBJ2-5	CASRVLSGGGGETQYF	TGTGCCAGCAGAGTACTTAGCGGGGGAGGTGGAGAGACCCAGTACTTC
TRBV4-1	TRBD2	many	TRBJ2-1	CASSQDGLAGGPEQFF	TGCGCCAGCAGCCAAGACGGACTAGCGGGGGGGCCTGAGCAGTTCTTC
TRBV12-3/TRBV12-4	NA	few	TRBJ2-1	CASNKPGIGNEQFF	TGTGCCAGCAACAAGCCGGGTATTGGGAATGAGCAGTTCTTC
TRBV19	TRBD1	few	TRBJ1-1	CASTPPDRLNTEAFF	TGTGCCAGTACTCCACCGGACAGGCTGAACACTGAAGCTTTCTTT
TRBV12-3/TRBV12-4	TRBD2	NA	TRBJ2-1	CASSSLLRLAGAHNEQFF	TGTGCCAGCAGTAGCCTCCTAAGACTAGCGGGGGCCCACAATGAGCAGTTCTTC
TRBV11-2	TRBD2	few	TRBJ2-1	CASSLGGTSGSPSYNEQFF	TGTGCCAGCAGCTTAGGTGGGACTAGCGGGTCACCCTCCTACAATGAGCAGTTCTTC
TRBV2	TRBD2	NA	TRBJ2-3	CASSLLRGGTADTQYF	TGTGCCAGCAGTCTCCTTCGCGGGGGGACCGCAGATACGCAGTATTTT
TRBV5-6	NA	NA	TRBJ1-2	CASSVGVVTAYGYTF	TGTGCCAGCAGCGTGGGGGTTGTAACAGCTTATGGCTACACCTTC
TRBV29-1	NA	few	TRBJ2-5	CSVDDTMGETQYF	TGCAGCGTTGACGACACAATGGGGGAGACCCAGTACTTC
TRBV28	TRBD2	many	TRBJ2-3	CASKQTGTSGSFTDTQYF	TGTGCCAGCAAACAGACCGGGACTAGCGGGAGCTTCACAGATACGCAGTATTTT
TRBV7-9	TRBD1	few	TRBJ2-7	CASSFGTLDRGAYEQYF	TGTGCCAGCAGCTTTGGGACATTGGACAGGGGGGCATACGAGCAGTACTTC
TRBV27	NA	NA	TRBJ1-5	CASSLLGSNHPQHF	TGTGCCAGCAGTTTATTGGGAAGCAATCATCCCCAGCATTTT
TRBV18	TRBD2	few	TRBJ2-7	CASSPREGYYYEQYF	TGTGCCAGCTCACCCAGGGAGGGGTACTACTACGAGCAGTACTTC
TRBV19	TRBD2	NA	TRBJ2-7	CASSIGTRGAYEQYF	TGTGCCAGTAGTATCGGGACTAGAGGCGCCTACGAGCAGTACTTC
TRBV27	NA	few	TRBJ1-5	CASRADGTRSEPQHF	TGTGCCAGCAGAGCTGACGGGACACGGAGTGAGCCCCAGCATTTT
TRBV7-6	TRBD1	NA	TRBJ2-7	CASSFGDSVIYEQYF	TGTGCCAGCAGCTTTGGGGACAGCGTCATTTACGAGCAGTACTTC
TRBV4-1	NA	few	TRBJ1-4	CASSQDRGGVSEKLFF	TGCGCCAGCAGCCAAGATCGGGGGGGTGTCAGTGAAAAACTGTTTTTT
TRBV6-1	NA	many	TRBJ2-3	CASSEAGETDTQYF	TGTGCCAGCAGTGAAGCGGGGGAGACGGATACGCAGTATTTT
TRBV20-1	TRBD1	many	TRBJ2-7	CSARDGLKGTAYEQYF	TGCAGTGCTAGAGATGGGCTAAAGGGGACAGCATACGAGCAGTACTTC
TRBV6-2/TRBV6-3	TRBD2	NA	TRBJ2-7	CASSYSTSGPTTVEQYF	TGTGCCAGCAGTTATAGTACTAGCGGACCTACTACGGTAGAGCAGTACTTC
TRBV6-5	NA	few	TRBJ2-3	CASSATGGDTDTQYF	TGTGCCAGCAGCGCGACAGGCGGGGACACAGATACGCAGTATTTT
TRBV28	NA	NA	TRBJ2-2	CASSDSYTFF	TGTGCCAGCAGTGACAGCTATACGTTTTTT
TRBV12-3/TRBV12-4	TRBD1	few	TRBJ2-3	CASSGTGGPGRPDTQYF	TGTGCCAGCAGCGGGACAGGGGGCCCGGGGCGGCCAGATACGCAGTATTTT
TRBV19	NA	NA	TRBJ2-6	CASSISGSSGANVLTF	TGTGCCAGTAGTATATCCGGTTCGTCTGGGGCCAACGTCCTGACTTTC
TRBV4-1	NA	few	TRBJ2-1	CASSQPGVQVDEQFF	TGCGCCAGCAGCCAACCAGGGGTGCAGGTCGATGAGCAGTTCTTC
TRBV5-4	TRBD2	many	TRBJ2-3	CASRHGDAGDTDTQYF	TGTGCCAGCAGACATGGGGATGCGGGGGATACAGATACGCAGTATTTT
TRBV16	TRBD1	few	TRBJ1-4	CASRRTGVEKLFF	TGTGCCAGCAGGCGGACAGGGGTTGAAAAACTGTTTTTT
TRBV5-1	TRBD2	NA	TRBJ2-7	CASRGGSSYEQYF	TGCGCCAGCCGGGGGGGAAGCTCCTACGAGCAGTACTTC
TRBV6-2/TRBV6-3	NA	many	TRBJ1-1	CASNWGTEAFF	TGTGCCAGCAATTGGGGGACTGAAGCTTTCTTT
TRBV2	NA	once	TRBJ2-4	CASSPLGQNIQYF	TGTGCCAGCAGCCCACTGGGGCAAAACATTCAGTACTTC
TRBV4-1	NA	NA	TRBJ2-3	CASSQGWPAGASTDTQYF	TGCGCCAGCAGCCAAGGATGGCCGGCGGGGGCAAGCACAGATACGCAGTATTTT
TRBV7-8	NA	NA	TRBJ1-1	CASSTEVMGRGFGTEAFF	TGTGCCAGCAGCACCGAGGTAATGGGCAGGGGTTTCGGCACTGAAGCTTTCTTT
TRBV5-1	TRBD1	many	TRBJ2-7	CASSFDSGTGSYEQYF	TGCGCCAGCAGCTTCGACTCCGGGACAGGGTCCTACGAGCAGTACTTC
TRBV7-9	NA	many	TRBJ1-4	CASRPGWDNEKLFF	TGTGCCAGCCGTCCGGGCTGGGATAATGAAAAACTGTTTTTT
TRBV12-3/TRBV12-4	TRBD1	NA	TRBJ1-4	CASTPGTGSSEKLFF	TGTGCCAGCACCCCCGGGACAGGGTCTTCTGAAAAACTGTTTTTT
TRBV12-3/TRBV12-4	TRBD1	NA	TRBJ1-2	CASDGSRTGGNYGYTF	TGTGCCAGCGACGGTTCTCGGACAGGGGGGAACTATGGCTACACCTTC
TRBV11-2	TRBD2	few	TRBJ2-7	CASSFQGMGLAGYEQYF	TGTGCCAGCAGCTTTCAGGGGATGGGACTAGCGGGGTACGAGCAGTACTTC
TRBV14	NA	few	TRBJ2-7	CASSQLGGWEQYF	TGTGCCAGCAGCCAGTTGGGCGGTTGGGAGCAGTACTTC
TRBV11-2	TRBD2	few	TRBJ2-2	CASSLMSGSTTGELFF	TGTGCCAGCAGCTTAATGAGCGGGAGTACCACCGGGGAGCTGTTTTTT
TRBV4-3	TRBD2	many	TRBJ2-3	CASSQEAGFVTDTQYF	TGCGCCAGCAGCCAAGAAGCGGGGTTCGTCACAGATACGCAGTATTTT
TRBV24-1	TRBD1	few	TRBJ1-5	CAAAGRTGVQPQHF	TGTGCCGCCGCCGGCCGTACAGGGGTACAGCCCCAGCATTTT
TRBV7-2	TRBD1	NA	TRBJ1-4	CASSLNRDRDEKLVF	TGTGCCAGCAGCTTAAACCGGGACAGGGATGAAAAACTGGTTTTT
TRBV4-3	NA	many	TRBJ2-6	CASSQDLGAGGANVLTF	TGCGCCAGCAGCCAAGATTTAGGGGCCGGTGGGGCCAACGTCCTGACTTTC
TRBV24-1	TRBD1	NA	TRBJ2-5	CATSDRDRGGMETQYF	TGTGCCACCAGTGATAGGGACAGGGGGGGGATGGAGACCCAGTACTTC
TRBV4-1	NA	NA	TRBJ2-7	CASSLMIGGSEQYF	TGCGCCAGCAGCCTAATGATAGGAGGGTCTGAGCAGTACTTC
TRBV20-1	TRBD2	NA	TRBJ2-3	CSATKSIEPGLAADTQYF	TGCAGTGCTACCAAAAGCATAGAGCCGGGACTAGCCGCAGATACGCAGTATTTT
TRBV6-5	TRBD2	many	TRBJ2-4	CASSPPGTSGTVAKNIQYF	TGTGCCAGCAGTCCCCCCGGGACTAGCGGAACTGTAGCCAAAAACATTCAGTACTTC
TRBV5-6	NA	many	TRBJ1-1	CASSLEGGPLRTNTEAFF	TGTGCCAGCAGCTTGGAAGGGGGTCCACTAAGGACGAACACTGAAGCTTTCTTT
TRBV28	TRBD1	many	TRBJ1-3	CASSPGQGTGRFGNTIYF	TGTGCCAGCAGCCCCGGACAGGGGACAGGGAGGTTTGGAAACACCATATATTTT